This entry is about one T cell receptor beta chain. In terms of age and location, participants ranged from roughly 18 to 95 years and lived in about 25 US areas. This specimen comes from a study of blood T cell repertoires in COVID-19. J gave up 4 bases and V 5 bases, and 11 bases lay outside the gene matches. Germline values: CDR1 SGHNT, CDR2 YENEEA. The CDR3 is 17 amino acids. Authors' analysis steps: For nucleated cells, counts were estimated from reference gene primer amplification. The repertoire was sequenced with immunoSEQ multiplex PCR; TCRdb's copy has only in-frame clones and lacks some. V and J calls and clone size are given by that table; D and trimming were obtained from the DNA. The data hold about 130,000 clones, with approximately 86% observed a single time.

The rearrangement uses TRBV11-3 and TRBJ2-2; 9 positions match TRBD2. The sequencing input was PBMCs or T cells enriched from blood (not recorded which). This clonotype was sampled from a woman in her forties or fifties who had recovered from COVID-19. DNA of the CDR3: TGTGCCAGCAGCCCTGGTAGCGCGGGGGGGCGCACCGGGGAGCTGTTTTTT. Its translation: CASSPGSAGGRTGELFF.